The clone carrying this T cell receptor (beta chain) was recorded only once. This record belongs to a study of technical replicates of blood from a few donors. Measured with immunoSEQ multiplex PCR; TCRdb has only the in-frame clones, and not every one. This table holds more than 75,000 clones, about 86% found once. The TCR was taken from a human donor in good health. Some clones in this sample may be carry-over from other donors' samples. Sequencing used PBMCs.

The CDR3 spells CASSLVLASGRGEQFF. In nucleotides, the CDR3 is TGTGCCAGCAGCTTAGTTTTAGCTAGCGGGAGGGGTGAGCAGTTCTTC. The chain joins TRBV7-6 to TRBJ2-1, with 12 bases aligning to TRBD2. The CDR3 is 16 amino acids. Germline CDR1 is SGHVS and CDR2 is FNYEAQ. Unmatched junction bases numbered 7, after V lost 1 base and J lost 9 bases.